This TCR beta chain was recorded in a study of sequential checkpoint blockade in melanoma. Study at large: First-line arms were nivolumab then ipilimumab, or the reverse, randomized 1:1. Both treatment sequences were followed by maintenance nivolumab.

Indicated treatment: randomized to nivolumab then ipilimumab (arm A) or the reverse (arm B). Patients had received no earlier DNA-damaging chemotherapy. Sorted cells were live CD3+CD8+, lacking CD19 and CD56, from PBMCs. The assay was immunoSEQ multiplex PCR, and TCRdb's table has in-frame clones only and misses some. The table shows 18,000 or so clones, with under 75% occurring only once. Sample: CD8+ T cells sorted from blood (inferred from file names), taken from a patient given nivolumab and ipilimumab in sequence. This receptor was obtained from a human donor with melanoma.

The CDR3 reads CASSYNGAGDHYTF. The CDR3 region has the DNA TGTGCCAGCAGTTATAATGGGGCAGGGGATCACTACACCTTC. The chain joins TRBV27 to TRBJ1-2; TRBD1 might be the D (6 bases). Germline CDR1 and CDR2: MNHEY and SMNVEV (reference sequence). The V end was cut by 4 bases, the J end by 10 bases, with 19 bases between. This CDR3 contains 14 residues.